The 2 T cell receptor beta chains presented below share a single source sample, sequenced in a study of blood T cell repertoires in COVID-19. Sequencing was performed with immunoSEQ multiplex PCR; in TCRdb, only in-frame clones are kept and a portion is missing. This sample has approximately 390,000 clones, with approximately 90% found just once. Sequenced sample: PBMCs or T cells enriched from blood (not recorded which). These TCRs come from a woman aged 45-65 years who had recovered from COVID-19.

The chain recombines TRBV15 with TRBJ1-5; D is uncertain. The length of the CDR3 is 11 residues. V lost 0 bases and J 11 bases, leaving 5 bases between the germline ends. Germline CDR1 LNHNV, CDR2 YYDKDF (reference sequence). The CDR3 loop reads CATSRDGTQHF. CDR3 coding DNA: TGTGCCACCAGCAGAGACGGGACCCAGCATTTT.

The CDR3 is CSVESNRGYGYTF. The CDR3 nucleotides read TGCAGCGTTGAATCGAATAGGGGTTATGGCTACACCTTC. V is TRBV29-1 and J is TRBJ1-2; D possibly corresponds to TRBD1 (5 bases). Between the trimmed V and J ends, which lost 2 bases and 5 bases, there was a span of 12 bases. This CDR3 spans 13 amino acids. The V gene's germline CDR1 is SQVTM and CDR2 ANQGSEA.